This T cell receptor (beta chain) is drawn from a study of cytomegalovirus exposure and HLA in healthy donors. Study-level results: Excluded: some indistinguishable V segments such as TRBV6-2 and TRBV6-3.

This PCR relied on a set of 60 Vbeta primers and 13 Jbeta primers. Clones were sequenced by immunoSEQ multiplex PCR, and TCRdb holds only the in-frame ones, with some missing. The repertoire holds about 150,000 clones, with 70% to 85% as singletons. On this clone itself: The antigen is unknown.

From germline, CDR1 is SGHTS and CDR2 YDEGEE. This CDR3 has 15 residues. V lost 1 base and J 5 bases, leaving 13 bases between the germline ends. Nominally healthy donors provided the samples, though records likely missed some immune exposures. The chain links TRBV5-8 to TRBJ1-5; maybe TRBD1 (5 bases). This TCR came from a man between 40 and 49 years old in good health and CMV-seronegative. Sequenced: PBMCs. DNA of the CDR3: TGTGCCAGCAGCTTGCGGGGGGAAGCGCATCAGCCCCAGCATTTT. Translating it yields CASSLRGEAHQPQHF.